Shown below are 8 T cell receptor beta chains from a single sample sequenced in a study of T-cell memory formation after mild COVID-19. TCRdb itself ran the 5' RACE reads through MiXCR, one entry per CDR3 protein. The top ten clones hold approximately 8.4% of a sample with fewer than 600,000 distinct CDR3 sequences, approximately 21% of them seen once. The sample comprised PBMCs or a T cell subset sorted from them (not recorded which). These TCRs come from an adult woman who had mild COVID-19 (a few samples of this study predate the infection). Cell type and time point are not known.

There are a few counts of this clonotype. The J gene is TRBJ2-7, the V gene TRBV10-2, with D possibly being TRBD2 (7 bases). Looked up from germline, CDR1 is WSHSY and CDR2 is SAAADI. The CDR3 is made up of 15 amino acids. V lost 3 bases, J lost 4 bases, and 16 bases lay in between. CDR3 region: CASSDPGGALYEQYF. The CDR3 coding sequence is TGCGCCAGCAGTGACCCTGGGGGGGCGCTTTACGAGCAGTACTTC.

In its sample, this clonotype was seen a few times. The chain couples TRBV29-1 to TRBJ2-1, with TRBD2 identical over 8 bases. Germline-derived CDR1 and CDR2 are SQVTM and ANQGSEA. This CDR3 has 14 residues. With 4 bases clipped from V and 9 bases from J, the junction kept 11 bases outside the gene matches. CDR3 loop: CSVGPGLGRSEQFF. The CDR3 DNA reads TGCAGCGTTGGGCCGGGACTAGGGAGGAGTGAGCAGTTCTTC.

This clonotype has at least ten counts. In DNA, the CDR3 is TGCGCCAGCAGCTTGGGGCAAAACACAGATACGCAGTATTTT. The encoded protein is CASSLGQNTDTQYF. The genes are TRBV5-1 and TRBJ2-3, with D uncertain. Trimming pared 0 bases from V and 2 bases from J, leaving 7 bases between. Per germline, CDR1 SGHRS and CDR2 YFSETQ. This CDR3 is built from 14 residues.

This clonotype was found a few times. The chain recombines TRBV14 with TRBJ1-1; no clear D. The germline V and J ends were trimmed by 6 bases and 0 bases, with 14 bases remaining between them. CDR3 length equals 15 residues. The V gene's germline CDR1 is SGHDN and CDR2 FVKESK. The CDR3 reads CASSHHTALNTEAFF. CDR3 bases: TGTGCCAGCAGTCATCATACGGCCCTGAACACTGAAGCTTTCTTT. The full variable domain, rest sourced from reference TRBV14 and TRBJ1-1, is EAGVTQFPSHSVIEKGQTVTLRCDPISGHDNLYWYRRVMGKEIKFLLHFVKESKQDESGMPNNRFLAERTGGTYSTLKVQPAELEDSGVYFCASSHHTALNTEAFFGQGTRLTVV.

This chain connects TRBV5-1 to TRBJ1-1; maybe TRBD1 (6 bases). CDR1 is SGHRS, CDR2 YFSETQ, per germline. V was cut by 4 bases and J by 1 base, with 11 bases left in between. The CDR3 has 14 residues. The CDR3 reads CASSPTRGNTEAFF. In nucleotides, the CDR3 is TGCGCCAGCAGCCCCACCAGGGGGAACACTGAAGCTTTCTTT. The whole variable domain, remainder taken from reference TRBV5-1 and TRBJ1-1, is KAGVTQTPRYLIKTRGQQVTLSCSPISGHRSVSWYQQTPGQGLQFLFEYFSETQRNKGNFPGRFSGRQFSNSRSEMNVSTLELGDSALYLCASSPTRGNTEAFFGQGTRLTVV.

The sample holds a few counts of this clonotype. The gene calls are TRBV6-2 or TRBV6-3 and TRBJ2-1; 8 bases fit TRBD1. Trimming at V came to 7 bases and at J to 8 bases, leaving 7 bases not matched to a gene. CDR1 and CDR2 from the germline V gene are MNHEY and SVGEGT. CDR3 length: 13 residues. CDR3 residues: CASNKQGVYEQFF. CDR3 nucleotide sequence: TGTGCCAGCAACAAACAGGGGGTTTATGAGCAGTTCTTC.

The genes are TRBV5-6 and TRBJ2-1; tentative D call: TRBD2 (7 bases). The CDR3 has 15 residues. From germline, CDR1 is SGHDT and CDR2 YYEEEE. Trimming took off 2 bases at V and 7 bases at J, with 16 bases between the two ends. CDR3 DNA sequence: TGTGCCAGCAGCTTTGCCGGGGGGCGGGGGAATGAGCAGTTCTTC. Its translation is CASSFAGGRGNEQFF.

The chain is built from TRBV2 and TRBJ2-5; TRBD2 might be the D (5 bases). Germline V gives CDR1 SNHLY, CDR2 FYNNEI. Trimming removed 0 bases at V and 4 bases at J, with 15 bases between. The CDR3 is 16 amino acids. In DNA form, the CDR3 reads TGTGCCAGCAGTGAAGCCCCCCGGGGTTGGAGAGAGACCCAGTACTTC. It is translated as CASSEAPRGWRETQYF.